The rows below give T cell receptor beta chains drawn from one sample of a study of shared clonotypes between healthy human individuals. Repertoires were generated with immunoSEQ multiplex PCR, while TCRdb's copy carries only in-frame clones and drops some. The table includes hundreds of thousands of clones, about 96% detected once. The source material was naive CD4+ T cells sorted from blood. The receptors were sampled from a woman in her twenties or thirties in good health. CDR3s include the opening cysteine and the closing phenylalanine or tryptophan. D genes are given only for firm matches. Expanded clones get a size class; other rows say once, few or many, or leave the size out.

v_gene: TRBV5-1
j_gene: TRBJ2-2
d_gene: TRBD1
abundance: NA
CDR3nt: TGCGCCAGCAGCGGGGACAGGGGGCTTGACACCGGGGAGCTGTTTTTT
CDR3aa: CASSGDRGLDTGELFF

v_gene: TRBV28
j_gene: TRBJ2-2
d_gene: NA
abundance: NA
CDR3nt: TGTGCCAGCAGGGTTGGCACCGGGGAGCTGTTTTTT
CDR3aa: CASRVGTGELFF

v_gene: TRBV6-1
j_gene: TRBJ2-1
d_gene: TRBD2
abundance: NA
CDR3nt: TGTGCCAGCAGCGGGACTAGCGGATACAATGAGCAGTTCTTC
CDR3aa: CASSGTSGYNEQFF

v_gene: TRBV27
j_gene: TRBJ2-1
d_gene: NA
abundance: NA
CDR3nt: TGTGCCAGCAGTTTTACAAGGGGATCCTACAATGAGCAGTTCTTC
CDR3aa: CASSFTRGSYNEQFF

v_gene: TRBV27
j_gene: TRBJ1-4
d_gene: TRBD1
abundance: NA
CDR3nt: TGTGCCACCTCGACAGGGTTGACTGAAAAACTGTTTTTT
CDR3aa: CATSTGLTEKLFF

v_gene: TRBV5-6
j_gene: TRBJ1-2
d_gene: TRBD1
abundance: NA
CDR3nt: TGTGCCAGCAGCCTCGGATTACAGGGGGCAATTGGCTACACCTTC
CDR3aa: CASSLGLQGAIGYTF

v_gene: TRBV5-6
j_gene: TRBJ2-2
d_gene: TRBD2
abundance: NA
CDR3nt: TGTGCCAGCAGCTTGGCCAGGACTAGCGGGAACACCGGGGAGCTGTTTTTT
CDR3aa: CASSLARTSGNTGELFF

v_gene: TRBV29-1
j_gene: TRBJ2-1
d_gene: TRBD1
abundance: NA
CDR3nt: TGCAGCGTTGACCACAGGGGCTATGAGCAGTTCTTC
CDR3aa: CSVDHRGYEQFF

v_gene: TRBV19
j_gene: TRBJ1-5
d_gene: NA
abundance: NA
CDR3nt: TGTGCCAGTAGCACACAGGGTAGCAATCAGCCCCAGCATTTT
CDR3aa: CASSTQGSNQPQHF

v_gene: TRBV5-4
j_gene: TRBJ2-7
d_gene: TRBD1
abundance: NA
CDR3nt: TGTGCCAGCAGCCGGGGCCTGGGACAGGGGAACGAGCAGTACTTC
CDR3aa: CASSRGLGQGNEQYF

v_gene: TRBV6-1
j_gene: TRBJ1-1
d_gene: NA
abundance: NA
CDR3nt: TGTGCCAGCAGTATACAGGTGAACACTGAAGCTTTCTTT
CDR3aa: CASSIQVNTEAFF

v_gene: TRBV15
j_gene: TRBJ2-2
d_gene: NA
abundance: NA
CDR3nt: TGTGCCACCAGCAGAGATCGAGGGGCGAACACCGGGGAGCTGTTTTTT
CDR3aa: CATSRDRGANTGELFF

v_gene: TRBV5-1
j_gene: TRBJ2-5
d_gene: TRBD1
abundance: NA
CDR3nt: TGCGCCAGCAGTGGGACAGGGCAAGAGACCCAGTACTTC
CDR3aa: CASSGTGQETQYF

v_gene: TRBV13
j_gene: TRBJ2-5
d_gene: TRBD2
abundance: NA
CDR3nt: TGTGCCAGCAGCCCGACTAGCAGGGAGACCCAGTACTTC
CDR3aa: CASSPTSRETQYF

v_gene: TRBV5-6
j_gene: TRBJ1-2
d_gene: NA
abundance: NA
CDR3nt: TGTGCCAGCAAGGAACTGAGTGCTAACTATGGCTACACCTTC
CDR3aa: CASKELSANYGYTF

v_gene: TRBV18
j_gene: TRBJ2-1
d_gene: TRBD2
abundance: NA
CDR3nt: TGTGCCAGCTCATTCACTAGCGGGAGGGCCTCAGATGAGCAGTTCTTC
CDR3aa: CASSFTSGRASDEQFF

v_gene: TRBV5-1
j_gene: TRBJ2-1
d_gene: TRBD2
abundance: NA
CDR3nt: TGCGCCAGCAGCCCCAAGCCGGGGGAGGGTAGCGGGCAGTTTGGTGAGCAGTTCTTC
CDR3aa: CASSPKPGEGSGQFGEQFF

v_gene: TRBV6-6
j_gene: TRBJ1-2
d_gene: TRBD1
abundance: NA
CDR3nt: TGTGCCAGCAGTTATCAAGACAGGGACCGCTATGGCTACACCTTC
CDR3aa: CASSYQDRDRYGYTF

v_gene: TRBV4-1
j_gene: TRBJ2-1
d_gene: NA
abundance: once
CDR3nt: TGCGCCAGCAGCCAAAACGCGCGGGAACCGGACAATGAGCAGTTCTTC
CDR3aa: CASSQNAREPDNEQFF

v_gene: TRBV28
j_gene: TRBJ2-7
d_gene: TRBD2
abundance: NA
CDR3nt: TGTGCCAGCAGCAGGGGACTAGCGGGAGGAGTAATCTCCTACGAGCAGTACTTC
CDR3aa: CASSRGLAGGVISYEQYF

v_gene: TRBV30
j_gene: TRBJ2-2
d_gene: TRBD2
abundance: NA
CDR3nt: TGTGCCTGGAGTGTATCAAGCGGGAGCCCCGGGGAGCTGTTTTTT
CDR3aa: CAWSVSSGSPGELFF

v_gene: TRBV20-1
j_gene: TRBJ2-5
d_gene: NA
abundance: once
CDR3nt: TGCAGTGCTAGAGATGGCCAGACCCAGTACTTC
CDR3aa: CSARDGQTQYF

v_gene: TRBV4-1
j_gene: TRBJ2-7
d_gene: NA
abundance: NA
CDR3nt: TGCGCCAGCAGCCAAGAGGCTTCCCTTGGGCGATGGCAGTACTTC
CDR3aa: CASSQEASLGRWQYF

v_gene: TRBV5-1
j_gene: TRBJ2-3
d_gene: NA
abundance: NA
CDR3nt: TGCGCCAGCAGCTTGCGCACAGATACGCAGTATTTT
CDR3aa: CASSLRTDTQYF

v_gene: TRBV11-3
j_gene: TRBJ1-1
d_gene: NA
abundance: few
CDR3nt: TGTGCCAGCAGCTTGACGTCGGGGGCTGAAGCTTTCTTT
CDR3aa: CASSLTSGAEAFF

v_gene: TRBV5-1
j_gene: TRBJ1-1
d_gene: TRBD1
abundance: NA
CDR3nt: TGCGCCAGCAGCTCAACCGGACAGGGTAACACTGAAGCTTTCTTT
CDR3aa: CASSSTGQGNTEAFF

v_gene: TRBV7-9
j_gene: TRBJ1-4
d_gene: NA
abundance: once
CDR3nt: TGTGCCCTAACAGCGGCTAATGAAAAACTGTTTTTT
CDR3aa: CALTAANEKLFF

v_gene: TRBV18
j_gene: TRBJ1-3
d_gene: NA
abundance: NA
CDR3nt: TGTGCCAGCTCATTCGACTCTGGAAACACCATATATTTT
CDR3aa: CASSFDSGNTIYF

v_gene: TRBV5-1
j_gene: TRBJ2-7
d_gene: NA
abundance: NA
CDR3nt: TGCGCCAGCAGCCCTCGACAGGCGGTCTCCTACGAGCAGTACTTC
CDR3aa: CASSPRQAVSYEQYF

v_gene: TRBV7-6
j_gene: TRBJ1-4
d_gene: NA
abundance: NA
CDR3nt: TGTGCCAGCAGCTTAGGACAGTCTAATGAAAAACTGTTTTTT
CDR3aa: CASSLGQSNEKLFF

v_gene: TRBV23-1
j_gene: TRBJ2-4
d_gene: TRBD1
abundance: NA
CDR3nt: TGCGCCAGCAGTGGAGGCGCAGGGGGACGGGGCAAAAACATTCAGTACTTC
CDR3aa: CASSGGAGGRGKNIQYF

v_gene: TRBV5-1
j_gene: TRBJ2-3
d_gene: TRBD1
abundance: NA
CDR3nt: TGCGCCAGCAGTCGGGACAGAGGTACGCAGTATTTT
CDR3aa: CASSRDRGTQYF

v_gene: TRBV29-1
j_gene: TRBJ2-1
d_gene: NA
abundance: NA
CDR3nt: TGCAGCGTTGAAGGGTATGAGCAGTTCTTC
CDR3aa: CSVEGYEQFF

v_gene: TRBV7-9
j_gene: TRBJ2-7
d_gene: NA
abundance: NA
CDR3nt: TGTGCCAGCAGCTCGGTCTACGAGCAGTACTTC
CDR3aa: CASSSVYEQYF

v_gene: TRBV18
j_gene: TRBJ2-5
d_gene: TRBD2
abundance: NA
CDR3nt: TGTGCCAGCTCACCCGGGGGATTAGCGGGAGGAGAGACCCAGTACTTC
CDR3aa: CASSPGGLAGGETQYF

v_gene: TRBV27
j_gene: TRBJ1-4
d_gene: NA
abundance: NA
CDR3nt: TGTGCCAGCAGTTTCCAGGGATGGGATGAAAAACTGTTTTTT
CDR3aa: CASSFQGWDEKLFF

v_gene: TRBV18
j_gene: TRBJ1-1
d_gene: NA
abundance: once
CDR3nt: TGTGCCAGCTCACCACCGAGTCAGGGAATGAACACTGAAGCTTTCTTT
CDR3aa: CASSPPSQGMNTEAFF

v_gene: TRBV6-1
j_gene: TRBJ1-5
d_gene: NA
abundance: once
CDR3nt: TGTGCCAGCACTGCGCAGAATAGCAATCAGCCCCAGCATTTT
CDR3aa: CASTAQNSNQPQHF

v_gene: TRBV4-2
j_gene: TRBJ2-7
d_gene: TRBD2
abundance: NA
CDR3nt: TGTGCCAGCAGCCGAAGATGGACTAGCGGGACGACACTGTACGAGCAGTACTTC
CDR3aa: CASSRRWTSGTTLYEQYF

v_gene: TRBV7-9
j_gene: TRBJ2-2
d_gene: NA
abundance: NA
CDR3nt: TGTGCCAGCAGCTTACAGGGGGAGGTTCGAACCGGGGAGCTGTTTTTT
CDR3aa: CASSLQGEVRTGELFF

v_gene: TRBV6-1
j_gene: TRBJ2-3
d_gene: TRBD2
abundance: NA
CDR3nt: TGTGCCAGCAGTGAGGGTTTAGCGGGCTACACAGATACGCAGTATTTT
CDR3aa: CASSEGLAGYTDTQYF

v_gene: TRBV6-1
j_gene: TRBJ1-5
d_gene: NA
abundance: NA
CDR3nt: TGTGCCAGCAGTGAAGCGAGGGGAGTTGGGGGGAGGGATCAGCCCCAGCATTTT
CDR3aa: CASSEARGVGGRDQPQHF

v_gene: TRBV6-5
j_gene: TRBJ2-3
d_gene: NA
abundance: NA
CDR3nt: TGTGCCAGCCGACCAGGGGAGACCAGCACAGATACGCAGTATTTT
CDR3aa: CASRPGETSTDTQYF

v_gene: TRBV29-1
j_gene: TRBJ1-1
d_gene: NA
abundance: NA
CDR3nt: TGCAGCGTTGAATTAGGGAGGAACACTGAAGCTTTCTTT
CDR3aa: CSVELGRNTEAFF

v_gene: TRBV9
j_gene: TRBJ1-1
d_gene: TRBD1
abundance: NA
CDR3nt: TGTGCCAGCAGCATACACGGGACAGGGATCGGGGAAGCTTTCTTT
CDR3aa: CASSIHGTGIGEAFF

v_gene: TRBV5-1
j_gene: TRBJ2-2
d_gene: NA
abundance: NA
CDR3nt: TGCGCCAGCAGCTTGGTCCAGGGCGGCACCGGGGAGCTGTTTTTT
CDR3aa: CASSLVQGGTGELFF

v_gene: TRBV28
j_gene: TRBJ1-5
d_gene: NA
abundance: NA
CDR3nt: TGTGCCATCGCTTTTGAGCGGGGCAATCAGCCCCAGCATTTT
CDR3aa: CAIAFERGNQPQHF

v_gene: TRBV28
j_gene: TRBJ1-2
d_gene: TRBD1
abundance: NA
CDR3nt: TGTGCCATTACAACAGGGGGGATTGGGTATGGTTACACCTTC
CDR3aa: CAITTGGIGYGYTF

v_gene: TRBV28
j_gene: TRBJ2-7
d_gene: NA
abundance: NA
CDR3nt: TGTGCCAGCAGTACCAGGGACGAGCAGTACTTC
CDR3aa: CASSTRDEQYF